The 4 T cell receptor beta chains below all came from one sample that was sequenced in a study of T-cell reconstitution after alpha-beta-depleted transplantation in children. Preparation of the TCRbeta library used unique molecular identifiers. In TCRdb, the PCR reads were re-called with MiXCR into one record per CDR3 protein. The sample lists more than 400,000 distinct CDR3 sequences; around 10% were seen once. This specimen consisted of PBMCs, mostly from graft donor cells, obtained 180 days after TCRalphabeta/CD19-depleted stem cell transplant. The source is a female patient aged 2-15 years who had a stem cell transplant for aplastic anemia, so the T cells may come from the graft donor.

Points on this clonotype: A single base separates this from a much larger clone, so it may be a read error. The chain combines TRBV29-1 with TRBJ2-5, with 9 bases fitting TRBD2. This CDR3 region has 15 residues. Looked up from germline, CDR1 is SQVTM and CDR2 is ANQGSEA. V shed 4 bases and J 0 bases; nucleotides not matched to a gene: 6. CDR3 residues: CSVGLAGDYQETQYF. For the CDR3, the DNA is TGCAGCGTTGGTTTAGCGGGAGACTACCAAGAGACCCAGTACTTC.

This clonotype was counted a few times. The chain links TRBV25-1 to TRBJ1-1; perhaps TRBD1 as D (6 bases). The CDR3 covers 19 residues. V lost 1 base to trimming and J lost 7 bases, with 28 bases between them. CDR1 MGHDK and CDR2 SYGVNS come from the germline V gene. The CDR3 region is CASSESRRAKQGLLHEAFF. CDR3 nucleotides: TGTGCCAGCAGTGAATCGAGGCGGGCAAAACAGGGCCTGCTCCATGAAGCTTTCTTT.

The rearrangement joins TRBV6-2 or TRBV6-3 to TRBJ2-3, with D perhaps given as TRBD1 or TRBD2 (5 bases each). Trimming took 5 bases from V and 5 from J, leaving 17 bases between them. The germline gives CDR1 MNHEY, CDR2 SVGEGT. CDR3 size: 15 residues. The DNA for the CDR3 is TGTGCCAGCAGTCGTCCGGGACCTAGAGAAGATACGCAGTATTTT. Amino acids: CASSRPGPREDTQYF.

This clonotype was observed many times. The chain recombines TRBV5-1 with TRBJ2-1; TRBD1 matches at 7 bases. After removal of 2 bases from V and 6 bases from J, the junction contained 11 bases not matched to a gene. The CDR3 length is 16 residues. Germline assignment: CDR1 SGHRS and CDR2 YFSETQ. The CDR3 loop is CASSLPSGTVLNEQFF. For the CDR3, the DNA is TGCGCCAGCAGCTTACCTTCCGGGACAGTACTCAATGAGCAGTTCTTC.